The rows below give T cell receptor beta chains drawn from one sample of a study of regulatory T cells in long-lasting Graves disease. MiXCR was run by TCRdb on the multiplex PCR reads, yielding one entry per CDR3 protein. The table has 350,000 to 450,000 distinct CDR3 sequences, roughly 10% seen once. These records were also assigned to another study, of T cells in Graves' hyperthyroidism and ophthalmopathy.

Sequenced material: peripheral blood mononuclear cells (PBMCs), taken at new diagnosis, from a patient treated with antithyroid drugs. The receptors here all came from a woman aged 18 to 35 with Graves disease. Each CDR3 is given with its conserved first and last residue. Each record gives: V gene, D gene, J gene, clone size, CDR3 protein, CDR3 DNA. The D gene is left open where the match is weak. Not every row has a clone size; where given, it reads once, few, many or a size class.

TRBV7-9	-	TRBJ2-1	-	CASSWLHASSYNEQFF	TGTGCCAGCAGCTGGCTTCATGCCAGCTCCTACAATGAGCAGTTCTTC
TRBV9	TRBD1	TRBJ1-6	many	CASSVRDSNSPLHF	TGTGCCAGCAGCGTCCGGGACAGTAATTCACCCCTCCACTTT
TRBV24-1	-	TRBJ2-7	few	CATGESSSYEQYF	TGTGCCACCGGGGAGAGTAGCTCCTACGAGCAGTACTTC
TRBV7-9	TRBD1	TRBJ1-5	-	CASSRTGYNQPQHF	TGTGCCAGCAGCCGGACAGGGTATAATCAGCCCCAGCATTTT
TRBV12-3/TRBV12-4	-	TRBJ1-3	-	CASAVGDPGNTIYF	TGTGCCAGTGCGGTCGGGGACCCTGGAAACACCATATATTTT
TRBV12-3/TRBV12-4	-	TRBJ1-2	many	CASSLNPLAPYGYTF	TGTGCCAGCAGTTTAAATCCCTTGGCCCCCTATGGCTACACCTTC
TRBV3-1	-	TRBJ2-1	many	CASSRAVNNEQFF	TGTGCCAGCAGCCGGGCAGTTAACAATGAGCAGTTCTTC
TRBV27	TRBD1	TRBJ2-1	many	CASSSGTGGEHTSSYNEQFF	TGTGCCAGCAGTTCTGGGACAGGGGGCGAACACACGAGCTCCTACAATGAGCAGTTCTTC
TRBV7-2	-	TRBJ2-3	many	CASSPTGWVMDTQYF	TGTGCCAGCAGCCCTACAGGGTGGGTCATGGATACGCAGTATTTT
TRBV12-3/TRBV12-4	-	TRBJ1-1	many	CASSLFGETEAFF	TGTGCCAGCAGTTTATTTGGGGAAACTGAAGCTTTCTTT
TRBV5-1	TRBD1	TRBJ2-2	-	CASRLRGGADTGELFF	TGCGCCAGCAGACTGCGAGGGGGCGCGGACACCGGGGAGCTGTTTTTT
TRBV18	-	TRBJ1-2	many	CASSPRNNRNYGYTF	TGTGCCAGCTCACCACGTAATAACAGAAACTATGGCTACACCTTC
TRBV6-1	TRBD2	TRBJ2-3	few	CASGLDGTDTQYF	TGTGCCAGTGGACTAGATGGCACAGATACGCAGTATTTT
TRBV6-5	TRBD2	TRBJ2-1	few	CASSYRGVVFF	TGTGCCAGCAGTTACCGGGGGGTAGTATTCTTC
TRBV27	TRBD1	TRBJ1-1	-	CASSPLEGGMTEAFF	TGTGCCAGCAGTCCTTTAGAAGGGGGCATGACTGAAGCTTTCTTT
TRBV18	-	TRBJ2-1	-	CASSLTGSAVHNEQFF	TGTGCCAGCTCACTTACAGGGTCAGCGGTACACAATGAGCAGTTCTTC
TRBV12-3/TRBV12-4	-	TRBJ2-2	-	CASSPGYPGELFF	TGTGCCAGCAGCCCAGGGTACCCCGGGGAGCTGTTTTTT
TRBV19	-	TRBJ1-5	many	CASSIGRGQGGIGSNQPQHF	TGTGCCAGTAGTATAGGAAGAGGGCAGGGTGGCATCGGGAGCAATCAGCCCCAGCATTTT
TRBV20-1	-	TRBJ2-1	many	CSARGAGFSYNEQFF	TGCAGTGCTAGAGGTGCGGGGTTCTCCTACAATGAGCAGTTCTTC
TRBV7-9	-	TRBJ1-1	-	CASSHGVRVEAFF	TGTGCCAGCAGCCACGGGGTACGAGTTGAAGCTTTCTTT
TRBV7-8	TRBD1	TRBJ1-2	many	CASSLVWDSDYGYTF	TGTGCCAGCAGCTTAGTTTGGGACAGCGACTATGGCTACACCTTC
TRBV3-1	-	TRBJ1-4	many	CASSLTATNEKLFF	TGTGCCAGCAGCCTGACAGCTACTAATGAAAAACTGTTTTTT
TRBV27	-	TRBJ2-1	few	CASSKLDGGEQFF	TGTGCCAGCAGTAAACTCGACGGCGGTGAGCAGTTCTTC
TRBV7-2	TRBD1	TRBJ2-7	many	CASSLGGQGYDEQYF	TGTGCCAGCAGCTTAGGGGGACAGGGGTATGACGAGCAGTACTTC
TRBV12-3/TRBV12-4	TRBD1	TRBJ2-2	-	CASRPQDRANGELFF	TGTGCCAGCAGACCCCAGGACAGGGCTAACGGGGAGCTGTTTTTT
TRBV20-1	-	TRBJ1-1	many	CSARGSRGKAEAFF	TGCAGTGCTAGAGGGTCCCGGGGAAAGGCTGAAGCTTTCTTT
TRBV12-3/TRBV12-4	TRBD2	TRBJ2-1	many	CASTQLRTSSYNEQFF	TGTGCCAGCACCCAGCTTAGGACTAGCTCCTACAATGAGCAGTTCTTC
TRBV2	TRBD1	TRBJ1-1	many	CASSGDSSIRLEAFF	TGTGCCAGCAGCGGGGACAGCAGCATCCGTCTTGAAGCTTTCTTT
TRBV4-3	-	TRBJ1-5	few	CASSQDLVQGSNQPQHF	TGCGCCAGCAGCCAAGATCTCGTCCAGGGTAGCAATCAGCCCCAGCATTTT
TRBV6-5	-	TRBJ1-2	few	CASSLFDTYGYTF	TGTGCCAGCAGTTTGTTCGATACCTATGGCTACACCTTC
TRBV6-2/TRBV6-3	-	TRBJ1-5	-	CASSNGRNNQPQHF	TGTGCCAGCAGCAACGGACGGAACAATCAGCCCCAGCATTTT
TRBV12-3/TRBV12-4	-	TRBJ1-6	many	CASRGAESNSPLHF	TGTGCCAGCAGGGGGGCCGAGAGTAATTCACCCCTCCACTTT
TRBV4-1	TRBD1	TRBJ1-2	-	CASSLLPGQDYGYTF	TGCGCCAGCAGCCTTTTACCGGGACAGGACTATGGCTACACCTTC
TRBV7-9	-	TRBJ1-1	-	CASSRWASGDTEAFF	TGTGCCAGCAGCCGATGGGCGTCCGGGGACACTGAAGCTTTCTTT
TRBV4-1	-	TRBJ1-1	-	CASSQGRVLAEAFF	TGCGCCAGCAGCCAAGGGAGGGTTTTGGCTGAAGCTTTCTTT
TRBV2	TRBD2	TRBJ2-3	few	CASYGPWTSGGGITDTQYF	TGTGCCAGCTATGGACCCTGGACTAGCGGGGGGGGTATCACAGATACGCAGTATTTT
TRBV11-2	-	TRBJ2-3	many	CASSSQTLRGSQYF	TGTGCCAGCAGCTCCCAGACTCTTAGGGGATCGCAGTATTTT
TRBV2	TRBD1	TRBJ1-1	many	CASSDAGGGRTEAFF	TGTGCCAGCAGTGATGCAGGGGGCGGGAGGACTGAAGCTTTCTTT
TRBV10-3	-	TRBJ2-2	-	CAITISGSGELFF	TGTGCCATCACCATTAGTGGCTCCGGGGAGCTGTTTTTT
TRBV6-5	-	TRBJ1-4	many	CASSYSGTTDNEKLFF	TGTGCCAGCAGTTACTCAGGGACAACGGATAATGAAAAACTGTTTTTT
TRBV9	TRBD2	TRBJ2-1	-	CASSVPAGGRAYNEQFF	TGTGCCAGCAGCGTCCCGGCGGGCGGGAGGGCCTACAATGAGCAGTTCTTC
TRBV28	-	TRBJ1-2	many	CASSFRSNYGYTF	TGTGCCAGCAGTTTTAGGTCTAACTATGGCTACACCTTC
TRBV19	-	TRBJ2-1	many	CASSFGTRGVQFF	TGTGCCAGTAGTTTCGGGACTCGTGGGGTGCAGTTCTTC
TRBV29-1	-	TRBJ2-5	many	CSVEHTRGETQYF	TGCAGCGTTGAACATACACGCGGGGAGACCCAGTACTTC
TRBV2	-	TRBJ2-1	many	CASSGWRDNEQFF	TGTGCCAGCAGTGGATGGCGGGACAATGAGCAGTTCTTC
TRBV4-1	-	TRBJ1-1	-	CASTEDIRTEAFF	TGCGCCAGCACAGAGGACATCAGGACTGAAGCTTTCTTT
TRBV25-1	-	TRBJ2-3	many	CASSGGLHGLVADTQYF	TGTGCCAGCAGTGGGGGGCTACACGGACTAGTAGCAGATACGCAGTATTTT
TRBV6-1	-	TRBJ1-5	-	CASSPTIVQPQHF	TGTGCCAGCAGCCCCACCATAGTTCAGCCCCAGCATTTT
TRBV6-5	-	TRBJ1-1	many	CASSYSSGGTEAFF	TGTGCCAGCAGTTACTCGTCCGGGGGAACTGAAGCTTTCTTT
TRBV7-2	-	TRBJ1-2	few	CASSKEPRDVHRYTF	TGTGCCAGCAGCAAAGAACCCCGGGACGTCCATCGCTACACCTTC
TRBV30	TRBD2	TRBJ2-1	many	CAWSGAGGRIYNEQFF	TGTGCCTGGAGTGGGGCGGGCGGGAGGATATACAATGAGCAGTTCTTC